The 6 T cell receptor beta chains below all came from one sample that was sequenced in a study of blood T cells in healthy people across ages (dated by TCRdb to 2013 to 2016). The library was obtained by 5' RACE. The second PCR ran for roughly 7 to 11 cycles and used a J-beta primer mix along with a sample-barcoded 5' primer. In TCRdb, the public reads were trimmed at Q25 with fastp and aligned with MiXCR, with productive beta chains retained. Rows are combined by CDR3 protein, so each entry shows the most common genes and DNA. For this sample the table gives some 1,800,000 distinct CDR3 sequences, of which approximately 40% were detected only once. Under 25% of the sample rests with the top ten. Sequencing was performed on blood. Every receptor here comes from a human donor in good health.

This clonotype has just a few counts. J is TRBJ2-7 and V is TRBV2; 7 positions match TRBD1. The CDR3 runs to 13 residues. CDR1 is SNHLY and CDR2 is FYNNEI in the germline V gene. Trimming cost V 7 bases and J 5 bases; bases outside gene matches: 8. The CDR3 here is CASILGTVHEQYF. The CDR3 nucleotides read TGTGCCAGCATTCTTGGGACAGTCCACGAGCAGTACTTC.

This clonotype was counted a single time. This chain joins TRBV10-3 and TRBJ1-1, with TRBD1 as a possible D gene (6 bases). V lost 10 bases and J 0 bases, leaving 15 bases between the germline ends. Germline CDR1 ENHRY, CDR2 SYGVKD. This CDR3 comprises 14 residues. CDR3 loop: CATATGQLNTEAFF. The CDR3 DNA is TGTGCCACTGCGACAGGACAACTGAACACTGAAGCTTTCTTT.

V gene TRBV4-3 combines with J gene TRBJ2-1; 8 nucleotides agree with TRBD1. Germline V gives CDR1 LGHNA, CDR2 YSLEER. Germline trimming cut 0 bases from V and 13 bases from J; bases unmatched to any gene: 11. The CDR3 loop spans 15 amino acids. CDR3 loop: CASSQDVRGQETQFF. DNA for the CDR3: TGCGCCAGCAGCCAAGATGTCAGGGGGCAAGAGACCCAGTTCTTC.

The genes are TRBV24-1 and TRBJ1-3; D is unclear. V was pared by 4 bases and J by 0 bases, with 9 bases between. The V gene's germline CDR1 is KGHDR and CDR2 SFDVKD. This CDR3 is built from 15 residues. The DNA for the CDR3 is TGTGCCACCAGTGACTCCCGGACCTCTGGAAACACCATATATTTT. Amino acids: CATSDSRTSGNTIYF.

In this sample, this clonotype turned up a few times. The rearrangement joins TRBV29-1 to TRBJ2-1, with D possibly TRBD2 on 5 matching bases. CDR3 length: 12 amino acids. Germline V lookup: CDR1 SQVTM, CDR2 ANQGSEA. V was clipped by 6 bases and J by 10 bases, with 16 bases between them. The CDR3 DNA sequence: TGCAGCGTCGACGAACTAGTTCCAGAGCAGTTCTTC. It yields the protein CSVDELVPEQFF.

This chain uses TRBV5-4 with TRBJ2-1; 7 nucleotides agree with TRBD2. Germline V gene lookup returns CDR1 SGHNT and CDR2 YYREEE (reference sequence). This CDR3 has 15 residues. V lost 0 bases to trimming and J lost 3 bases; unmatched junction nucleotides: 3. The CDR3, as DNA: TGTGCCAGCAGCTTGGGCCGGGACTACTACAATGAGCAGTTCTTC. This gives the protein CASSLGRDYYNEQFF.